One sample yielded the 30 T cell receptor beta chains listed below, sequenced in a study of blood T cell repertoires in COVID-19 (dated by TCRdb to between 2020 and 2021). The protocol used for the library was the immunoSEQ multiplex PCR assay. Imported from immuneACCESS, the table was reduced by TCRdb to in-frame sequences with V and J called. These copies leave out some clones; in studies compared against another copy, an unresolved V gene accounts for under half, and the cause of the remainder is not known. The sample data list 240,000 or so clones, and more than 75% of these were observed just once. The ten most abundant clones make up approximately 13% of the sample. Input material: peripheral blood. These receptors were obtained from a man older than 75 with acute or convalescent COVID-19.

The chain joins TRBV25-1 to TRBJ2-3, with 10 positions matching TRBD2. CDR1 and CDR2 (germline): MGHDK, SYGVNS. The CDR3 is 15 amino acids. The ends lost 3 bases at V and 4 bases at J; junction bases unmatched: 4. The CDR3 DNA sequence: TGTGCCAGCAGTGACGCTAGCGGGGGTTCAGATACGCAGTATTTT. Residues: CASSDASGGSDTQYF.

Here the CDR3 reads CASSLPQTGYTF. CDR3 DNA sequence: TGTGCCAGCAGCTTGCCACAGACCGGCTACACCTTC. The J gene is TRBJ1-2, the V gene TRBV7-9; D is unclear. V lost 3 bases to trimming and J lost 8 bases, with 10 bases between them. CDR3 length: 12 residues. Germline-derived CDR1 and CDR2 are SEHNR and FQNEAQ (reference sequence).

V usage is TRBV2 and J usage is TRBJ2-1, with 8 bases lining up with TRBD1. The CDR3 extends over 11 amino acids. Germline trimming cut 11 bases from V and 10 bases from J; bases unmatched to any gene: 7. From germline, CDR1 is SNHLY and CDR2 FYNNEI. The CDR3 reads CAGWTGREQFF. The DNA of the CDR3 is TGTGCCGGGTGGACAGGGAGAGAGCAGTTCTTC.

This clone occurred a few times. V is TRBV5-1 and J is TRBJ1-1; D not certain. Germline V gives CDR1 SGHRS, CDR2 YFSETQ. V was clipped by 5 bases and J by 5 bases, with 7 bases between them. There are 11 residues in the CDR3. The CDR3 DNA follows: TGCGCCAGCAGGTCGCAGACTGAAGCTTTCTTT. It translates to CASRSQTEAFF.

This chain links TRBV19 with TRBJ1-2, with 8 bases lining up with TRBD1. Per the germline V gene, CDR1 is LNHDA and CDR2 is SQIVND (reference sequence). The CDR3 loop spans 16 amino acids. V dropped 8 bases and J dropped 2; count of bases not matched to a gene: 13. The CDR3 sequence: CASEMGQEGRNYGYTF. CDR3 nucleotides: TGTGCCAGTGAGATGGGACAGGAAGGTCGGAACTATGGCTACACCTTC.

This clone appeared a single time. This sequence joins TRBV5-1 and TRBJ2-2; 12 nucleotides line up with TRBD1. This CDR3 comprises 17 residues. The J segment lost 4 bases and the V segment lost 2 bases, leaving 6 bases of the junction unmatched. Germline V CDR1 and CDR2: SGHRS, YFSETQ. The CDR3 DNA reads as TGCGCCAGCAGCTTAACCGGGACAGGGGGCCCCACCGGGGAGCTGTTTTTT. Translation gives CASSLTGTGGPTGELFF.

This clone was seen a handful of times. This chain uses TRBV9 with TRBJ1-3; 8 bases are shared with TRBD1. This CDR3 spans 16 amino acids. After removal of 4 bases from V and 0 bases from J, the junction contained 6 bases not matched to a gene. Germline assignment: CDR1 SGDLS and CDR2 YYNGEE. The CDR3 loop reads CASSPRQGLSGNTIYF. CDR3 nucleotide sequence: TGTGCCAGCAGCCCGCGACAGGGGCTCTCTGGAAACACCATATATTTT.

The V and J genes are TRBV6-5 and TRBJ1-2, with unresolved D. Germline-derived CDR1 and CDR2 are MNHEY and SVGAGI. This CDR3 is built from 13 residues. V was clipped by 6 bases and J by 3 bases, with 11 bases between them. CDR3 amino acids: CASRNTEYYGYTF. The CDR3 coding sequence is TGTGCCAGCAGAAATACAGAGTACTATGGCTACACCTTC.

The chain has TRBV18 and TRBJ2-7, with D maybe TRBD2 (7 bases). Germline lookup yields CDR1 KGHSH and CDR2 LQKENI. CDR3 size: 14 residues. V was clipped by 6 bases and J by 4 bases, with 16 bases between them. The CDR3 sequence: CASSLGGDWYEQYF. CDR3 sequence (DNA): TGTGCCAGCTCCCTAGGGGGGGATTGGTACGAGCAGTACTTC.

The chain links TRBV29-1 to TRBJ1-2, with TRBD1 matching over 11 bases. The junction had 11 bases not matched to a gene; V was cut back by 6 bases and J by 8 bases. Germline CDR1 is SQVTM and CDR2 is ANQGSEA. This CDR3 spans 14 amino acids. This CDR3 reads CSVPGTGGPGGYTF. The CDR3 nucleotides are TGCAGCGTCCCCGGGACAGGGGGTCCAGGGGGCTACACCTTC.

The gene calls are TRBV19 and TRBJ2-4; unclear D gene. The CDR3 consists of 14 residues. From germline, CDR1 is LNHDA and CDR2 SQIVND (reference sequence). Trimming left V 5 bases short and J 6 bases short, with 14 bases between. CDR3 DNA sequence: TGTGCCAGTAGTGCACGAGTGGTCGGAAACATTCAGTACTTC. Translation gives CASSARVVGNIQYF.

The sample holds a few counts of this clone. The chain joins TRBV11-2 to TRBJ1-1; a weak D match, TRBD1 (5 bases). V was pared by 5 bases and J by 1 base, with 8 bases between. The CDR3 extends over 13 amino acids. The V gene's germline CDR1 is SGHAT and CDR2 FQNNGV. The CDR3 sequence: CASSRDRNTEAFF. The CDR3 coding sequence is TGTGCCAGCAGCCGCGACAGGAACACTGAAGCTTTCTTT.

The rearrangement links TRBV19 to TRBJ1-3; 7 bases line up with TRBD1. Per germline, CDR1 LNHDA and CDR2 SQIVND (reference sequence). The length of the CDR3 is 16 residues. Trimming cost V 1 base and J 1 base; bases outside gene matches: 4. CDR3 amino acids: CASSIGTGTSGNTIYF. The CDR3 bases are TGTGCCAGTAGTATAGGGACAGGAACGTCTGGAAACACCATATATTTT.

V usage is TRBV5-1 and J usage is TRBJ2-2, with a possible D match to TRBD2 (6 bases). The CDR3 is 14 amino acids. Germline V CDR1 and CDR2: SGHRS, YFSETQ. The V end lost 4 bases, the J end lost 5 bases, and 12 bases lay between the germline ends. The DNA for the CDR3 is TGCGCCAGCAGCCCTAGCGAGGGTACCGGGGAGCTGTTTTTT. Its protein product is CASSPSEGTGELFF.

CDR3 DNA: TGTGCCAGCAGCTTGCGACAGGGAGACGGCTACACCTTC. Translated, it gives CASSLRQGDGYTF. The J gene is TRBJ1-2, the V gene TRBV5-5; 7 bases are a match to TRBD1. Trimming took 1 base from V and 8 from J; bases not matched to a gene: 5. Germline CDR1 reads SGHKS; CDR2 reads YYEKEE (reference sequence). The CDR3 loop spans 13 amino acids.

This rearrangement joins TRBV3-1 (or the pseudogene TRBV3-2) to TRBJ2-1, with TRBD2 identical over 10 bases. V lost 3 bases, J lost 6 bases, and 11 bases stayed unmatched. Per germline, CDR1 LGHDT and CDR2 YNNKEL (reference sequence). The CDR3 totals 17 residues. The CDR3 protein is CASSHPYRLAGANEQFF. CDR3 bases: TGTGCCAGCAGCCACCCTTACCGCCTAGCGGGAGCCAATGAGCAGTTCTTC.

This chain's CDR3 is CASGSGSSNSPLHF. CDR3 in DNA: TGTGCCAGTGGAAGTGGCTCTAGCAATTCACCCCTCCACTTT. V and J are TRBV6-5 and TRBJ1-6, with D hard to call. Germline V CDR1 and CDR2: MNHEY, SVGAGI. The CDR3 totals 14 residues. V was shortened by 9 bases and J by 7 bases, with 16 bases between the two germline ends.

This clone has just a few counts. The chain is built from TRBV15 and TRBJ2-3, with no clear D. V was pared by 0 bases and J by 2 bases, with 6 bases between. Germline V gene sequence: CDR1 LNHNV, CDR2 YYDKDF (reference sequence). The CDR3 runs to 14 residues. DNA of the CDR3: TGTGCCACCAGCAGAGAACTATTCACAGATACGCAGTATTTT. This codes for CATSRELFTDTQYF.

This rearrangement joins TRBV7-2 to TRBJ1-1; TRBD1 matches at 9 bases. The V segment lost 5 bases and the J segment 12 bases; nucleotides outside the gene matches: 7. This CDR3 has 12 residues. Germline CDR1 reads SGHTA; CDR2 reads FQGNSA. In DNA, the CDR3 is TGTGCCAGCAGCCAAACCGGGACAGGGTCTTTCTTT. Translating gives CASSQTGTGSFF.

This sequence joins TRBV2 and TRBJ2-1; the match to TRBD2 covers 8 bases. V lost 4 bases, J lost 3 bases, and 5 bases stayed unmatched. The CDR3 totals 15 residues. Per germline, CDR1 SNHLY and CDR2 FYNNEI. In DNA, the CDR3 is TGTGCCAGCAGTGCCCCGGGACTAGGCTACAATGAGCAGTTCTTC. Its protein is CASSAPGLGYNEQFF.

The rearrangement links TRBV6-6 to TRBJ2-5; a possible D gene is TRBD2 (7 bases). Trimming removed 8 bases from V and 4 bases from J, with 20 bases in between. Germline values: CDR1 MNHNY, CDR2 SVGAGI (reference sequence). This CDR3 contains 15 residues. CDR3 nucleotides: TGTGCCAGCGCTCGAGGAGGGGGGGGATTAGAGACCCAGTACTTC. Translating it yields CASARGGGGLETQYF.

The V gene is TRBV5-1, the J gene TRBJ2-7, with 9 bases matching TRBD2. Germline loops: CDR1 SGHRS, CDR2 YFSETQ. V lost 4 bases to trimming and J lost 6 bases; unmatched junction nucleotides: 14. CDR3 length equals 16 residues. The CDR3 sequence: CASSAGVSGRPPEQYF. The DNA of the CDR3 is TGCGCCAGCAGCGCCGGGGTGAGCGGGAGGCCACCCGAGCAGTACTTC.

J is TRBJ2-7 and V is TRBV29-1; D is perhaps TRBD2 (6 bases). Germline V lookup: CDR1 SQVTM, CDR2 ANQGSEA. The V end lost 6 bases, the J end lost 6 bases, and 21 bases lay between the germline ends. The length of the CDR3 is 14 residues. CDR3 region: CSVVRGVRMGEQYF. The CDR3 region has the DNA TGCAGCGTGGTACGCGGGGTCAGGATGGGCGAGCAGTACTTC.

The V and J genes are TRBV2 and TRBJ1-1; 9 bases are shared with TRBD1. Germline V gene sequence: CDR1 SNHLY, CDR2 FYNNEI. The CDR3 runs to 14 residues. Germline trimming cut 7 bases from V and 4 bases from J; bases unmatched to any gene: 7. The CDR3 spells CASTLGGQGTEAFF. DNA for the CDR3: TGTGCCAGCACCCTGGGGGGACAGGGCACTGAAGCTTTCTTT.

The J gene is TRBJ1-1, the V gene TRBV15; D unclear. The CDR3 has 14 residues. The ends were cut back, 0 bases at V and 8 bases at J, with 13 bases in the middle. The germline gives CDR1 LNHNV, CDR2 YYDKDF (reference sequence). In nucleotides, the CDR3 is TGTGCCACCAGCAGAGATTTCGGAGGGTACGAAGCTTTCTTT. Translation: CATSRDFGGYEAFF. Full variable domain (rest looked up from reference TRBV15 and TRBJ1-1): DAMVIQNPRYQVTQFGKPVTLSCSQTLNHNVMYWYQQKSSQAPKLLFHYYDKDFNNEADTPDNFQSRRPNTSFCFLDIRSPGLGDTAMYLCATSRDFGGYEAFFGQGTRLTVV.

The chain joins TRBV28 to TRBJ1-1; unclear D gene. CDR1 and CDR2 (germline): MDHEN, SYDVKM. The ends were cut back, 3 bases at V and 1 base at J, with 6 bases in the middle. This CDR3 comprises 13 residues. CDR3 DNA: TGTGCCAGCAGTTTCAACGGGAACACTGAAGCTTTCTTT. Amino acids: CASSFNGNTEAFF.

This chain joins TRBV5-6 and TRBJ1-3; D gene ambiguous. Between the trimmed V and J ends, which lost 4 bases and 0 bases, there was a span of 8 bases. Germline CDR1 SGHDT, CDR2 YYEEEE. CDR3 size: 14 residues. CDR3 nucleotide sequence: TGTGCCAGCAGCCCCTCCGGCTCTGGAAACACCATATATTTT. Translating it yields CASSPSGSGNTIYF.

V is TRBV2 and J is TRBJ1-2; 9 bases align to TRBD1. From germline, CDR1 is SNHLY and CDR2 FYNNEI. The CDR3 is 13 amino acids. V gave up 6 bases and J gave up 6 bases; unmatched junction bases: 5. CDR3 residues: CASSPDRGNGYTF. The CDR3 region has the DNA TGTGCCAGCAGCCCCGACAGGGGGAATGGCTACACCTTC. The variable domain in full, with the rest retrieved from reference TRBV2 and TRBJ1-2, is EPEVTQTPSHQVTQMGQEVILRCVPISNHLYFYWYRQILGQKVEFLVSFYNNEISEKSEIFDDQFSVERPDGSNFTLKIRSTKLEDSAMYFCASSPDRGNGYTFGSGTRLTVV.

The chain is built from TRBV4-1 and TRBJ1-5, with 10 bases that match TRBD1. CDR3 length: 16 amino acids. V was pared by 2 bases and J by 7 bases, with 8 bases of the junction left unmatched. Germline loops: CDR1 MGHRA, CDR2 YSYEKL. The CDR3 region is CASSQTGTGVRQPQHF. For the CDR3, the DNA is TGCGCCAGCAGCCAAACCGGGACAGGGGTCCGACAGCCCCAGCATTTT.

The rearrangement joins TRBV6-6 to TRBJ2-3; weak D call: TRBD1 (5 bases). Trimming removed 2 bases at V and 1 base at J, with 13 bases between. Germline assignment: CDR1 MNHNY and CDR2 SVGAGI (reference sequence). The CDR3 length is 16 residues. CDR3 DNA: TGTGCCAGCAGTTACAATAGCAGGGTGGGCACAGATACGCAGTATTTT. Translation: CASSYNSRVGTDTQYF.